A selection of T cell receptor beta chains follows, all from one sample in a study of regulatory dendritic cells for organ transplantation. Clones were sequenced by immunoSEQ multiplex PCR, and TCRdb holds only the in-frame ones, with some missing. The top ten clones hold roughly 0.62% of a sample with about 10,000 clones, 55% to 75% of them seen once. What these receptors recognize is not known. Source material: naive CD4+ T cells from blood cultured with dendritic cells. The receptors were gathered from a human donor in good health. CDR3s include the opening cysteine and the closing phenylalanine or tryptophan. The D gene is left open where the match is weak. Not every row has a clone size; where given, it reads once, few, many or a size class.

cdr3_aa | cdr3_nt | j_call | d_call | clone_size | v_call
CASSQDWGTGGTDTQYF | TGTGCCAGCAGCCAAGACTGGGGGACAGGGGGCACAGATACGCAGTATTTT | TRBJ2-3 | TRBD1 | few | TRBV4-2
CASSAGLPRGEAFF | TGTGCCAGCAGCGCGGGACTGCCCCGAGGAGAAGCTTTCTTT | TRBJ1-1 | - | - | TRBV5-6
CASSETSGGALQYF | TGTGCCAGCAGCGAGACTAGCGGGGGGGCGCTGCAGTACTTC | TRBJ2-7 | TRBD2 | once | TRBV7-2
CASSVARNSGGPSTDTQYF | TGTGCCAGCAGCGTAGCTCGGAATAGCGGGGGGCCTAGCACAGATACGCAGTATTTT | TRBJ2-3 | TRBD2 | once | TRBV9
CATLGGGMGEQYF | TGTGCCACCCTCGGTGGAGGTATGGGCGAGCAGTACTTC | TRBJ2-7 | - | few | TRBV6-5
CASSLGQGGYEAFF | TGCGCCAGCAGCTTGGGACAGGGGGGGTATGAAGCTTTCTTT | TRBJ1-1 | TRBD1 | - | TRBV5-1
CASSPGTGTSETQYF | TGCGCCAGCAGCCCCGGGACAGGGACGTCAGAGACCCAGTACTTC | TRBJ2-5 | TRBD1 | once | TRBV5-1
CASSVLVSGTDTQYF | TGTGCCAGCAGCGTATTGGTCAGTGGCACAGATACGCAGTATTTT | TRBJ2-3 | - | - | TRBV9
CASSLDSYNSPLHF | TGTGCCAGCAGCCTAGACAGCTATAATTCACCCCTCCACTTT | TRBJ1-6 | - | few | TRBV7-9
CASSLTPTGGQPQHF | TGTGCCAGCTCACTAACGCCGACAGGCGGGCAGCCCCAGCATTTT | TRBJ1-5 | - | - | TRBV18
CASSLDRQGDQPQHF | TGTGCCAGCAGCCTCGATCGACAGGGCGATCAGCCCCAGCATTTT | TRBJ1-5 | TRBD1 | - | TRBV7-9
CASSYSRGSYNEQFF | TGTGCCAGCAGTTACTCCCGGGGGTCCTACAATGAGCAGTTCTTC | TRBJ2-1 | - | - | TRBV6-6
CASSSLGDSGNTIYF | TGCGCCAGCAGCTCACTTGGAGACTCTGGAAACACCATATATTTT | TRBJ1-3 | - | - | TRBV5-1
CASSLDRVKNTEAFF | TGTGCCAGCAGCCTAGACAGGGTAAAGAACACTGAAGCTTTCTTT | TRBJ1-1 | TRBD1 | - | TRBV5-4
CASSPRTAGGTEAFF | TGTGCCAGCAGCCCCAGGACTGCTGGGGGGACTGAAGCTTTCTTT | TRBJ1-1 | - | few | TRBV5-4
CASSIREASEAFF | TGTGCCAGCAGTATCCGGGAGGCGTCGGAGGCTTTCTTT | TRBJ1-1 | - | - | TRBV6-5